The subject of this entry is one T cell receptor (beta chain). No antigen is known for it. The CDR3 covers 14 residues. Trimming shortened V by 6 bases and J by 2 bases, and 13 bases separated the two germline ends. The germline V gene has CDR1 ENHRY and CDR2 SYGVKD. PCR was performed a second time for roughly 7 to 12 cycles using a sample-barcoded 5' primer and a J-beta primer mix. Every cDNA was tagged by a template-switch adaptor with 12 random nucleotides. TCRdb ran MiXCR on the 5' RACE reads and lists one entry per CDR3 protein. The sample holds around 1.1 million distinct CDR3 sequences, about two fifths seen once. This record comes from a study of blood T cells in healthy people across ages. Findings of the study overall: Greater diversity and more naive CD4+ cells were seen in long-lived donors than in aged donors. Donor CMV status, an unknown factor, possibly confounded changes in expanded clonotypes.

Sequencing was carried out using blood. The rearrangement uses TRBV10-3 and TRBJ2-5, with D perhaps matching TRBD1 (6 bases). The sequence was obtained from a man aged 18 to 30 in good health. The CDR3: CAISRTERQETQYF. In nucleotides, the CDR3 is TGTGCCATCAGCCGGACAGAAAGACAAGAGACCCAGTACTTC.